The 20 T cell receptor beta chains below were found in one sample sequenced in a study of blood T cell repertoires in COVID-19. This table comes from immunoSEQ multiplex PCR, and its TCRdb copy is limited to in-frame clones, with some not included. The profile shows about 90,000 clones, 70% to 90% of them singletons. Sequencing was carried out using peripheral blood. The receptors come from a man of 80 years or more with active or convalescent COVID-19.

This clone came up once. Here the CDR3 reads CASSSLLRQSYEQYF. DNA of the CDR3: TGTGCCAGCAGTTCCCTCCTAAGACAGTCCTACGAGCAGTACTTC. The chain recombines TRBV27 with TRBJ2-7; TRBD1 might be the D (5 bases). This CDR3 has 15 amino acids. The germline V and J ends were trimmed by 4 bases and 1 base, with 14 bases remaining between them. CDR1 MNHEY and CDR2 SMNVEV come from the germline V gene (reference sequence).

This chain joins TRBV19 and TRBJ2-3; TRBD2 matches 8 bases. The CDR3 has 15 amino acids. Germline CDR1 LNHDA, CDR2 SQIVND (reference sequence). J was trimmed by 6 bases and V by 7 bases; bases with no gene match: 12. Written as DNA, the CDR3 is TGTGCCAGTAACCCCGGGAGGGGCTGGAGGGATACGCAGTATTTT. Residues: CASNPGRGWRDTQYF.

The chain recombines TRBV10-3 with TRBJ2-7, with a tentative D call TRBD1 (6 bases). CDR3 length equals 13 residues. The V gene's germline CDR1 is ENHRY and CDR2 SYGVKD. Trimming took 0 bases from V and 9 from J, leaving 12 bases between them. The CDR3 nucleotides read TGTGCCATCAGTGAGTCGGGTGGGGGCGGGCAGTACTTC. As protein: CAISESGGGGQYF.

The CDR3, as DNA: TGTGCCAGCAGCTTGGACGGCAATGAGCAGTTCTTC. Translated: CASSLDGNEQFF. The V and J genes are TRBV5-8 and TRBJ2-1, with unresolved D. Per germline, CDR1 SGHTS and CDR2 YDEGEE. V was shortened by 0 bases and J by 6 bases, with 4 bases between the two germline ends. This CDR3 has 12 amino acids.

Regarding this clone: Other nucleotide sequences in the sample specify the same CDR3. This chain uses TRBV7-2 with TRBJ2-2; TRBD1 matches 7 bases. CDR1 is SGHTA, CDR2 FQGNSA, per germline. With 2 bases clipped from V and 4 bases from J, the junction kept 1 base outside the gene matches. The CDR3 totals 14 residues. The CDR3 coding sequence is TGTGCCAGCAGCTTATCAGGGGGCACCGGGGAGCTGTTTTTT. Its translation is CASSLSGGTGELFF.

The chain recombines TRBV28 with TRBJ1-1; a possible D gene is TRBD1 (5 bases). The CDR3 spans 16 residues. Trimming left V 11 bases short and J 6 bases short, with 28 bases between. CDR1 is MDHEN and CDR2 is SYDVKM in the germline V gene. CDR3 sequence reads: CAAEEWGRGTRAEAFF. The CDR3 nucleotides are TGTGCCGCGGAAGAGTGGGGTAGGGGCACACGGGCTGAAGCTTTCTTT. The full variable domain, in which reference TRBV28 and TRBJ1-1 provide the parts outside the CDR3, is DVKVTQSSRYLVKRTGEKVFLECVQDMDHENMFWYRQDPGLGLRLIYFSYDVKMKEKGDIPEGYSVSREKKERFSLILESASTNQTSMYLCAAEEWGRGTRAEAFFGQGTRLTVV.

This chain links TRBV7-8 with TRBJ2-3, with TRBD2 matching 11 bases. With 5 bases clipped from V and 1 base from J, the junction kept 5 bases outside the gene matches. CDR1 is SGHVS, CDR2 FQNEAQ, per germline. CDR3 size: 16 residues. CDR3 loop: CASSPTSGTRTDTQYF. The CDR3 DNA sequence: TGTGCCAGCAGCCCGACTAGCGGGACTCGCACAGATACGCAGTATTTT.

This clone was recorded once. The chain recombines TRBV7-6 with TRBJ1-3; no clear D gene. The CDR3 is 11 residues long. Germline lookup yields CDR1 SGHVS and CDR2 FNYEAQ. CDR3 DNA sequence: TGTGCTTCCGGCTCTGGAAACACCATATATTTT. This codes for CASGSGNTIYF. Variable domain in full (rest from reference TRBV7-6 and TRBJ1-3): GAGVSQSPRYKVTKRGQDVALRCDPISGHVSLYWYRQALGQGPEFLTYFNYEAQQDKSGLPNDRFSAERPEGSISTLTIQRTEQRDSAMYRCASGSGNTIYFGEGSWLTVV.

The chain uses TRBV12-3 or TRBV12-4 and TRBJ1-1; tentative D call: TRBD1 (6 bases). This CDR3 has 13 residues. V was cut by 5 bases and J by 8 bases, with 15 bases left in between. The CDR3 DNA is TGTGCCAGCAGTCGGGGTTCCCAGGGGGAAGCTTTCTTT. Translation gives CASSRGSQGEAFF.

This clone was detected once. V is TRBV4-3 and J is TRBJ1-2; perhaps TRBD1 as D (5 bases). With 1 base removed from V and 4 bases from J, the gap between germline ends came to 13 bases. The CDR3 extends over 15 amino acids. Germline loops: CDR1 LGHNA, CDR2 YSLEER. The CDR3 DNA reads as TGCGCCAGCAGCCAAGGCTCAGGGCTCACCTATGGCTACACCTTC. Amino acid sequence: CASSQGSGLTYGYTF.

The chain has TRBV27 and TRBJ1-1, with D possibly TRBD1 on 5 matching bases. Germline V gene lookup returns CDR1 MNHEY and CDR2 SMNVEV (reference sequence). V lost 0 bases and J 2 bases, leaving 7 bases between the germline ends. The CDR3 is 14 amino acids. Here the CDR3 reads CASSLSQGNTEAFF. The CDR3, as DNA: TGTGCCAGCAGTTTATCTCAGGGCAACACTGAAGCTTTCTTT.

The gene calls are TRBV7-9 and TRBJ2-2; the D gene is possibly TRBD1 (6 bases). V lost 2 bases and J 1 base, leaving 11 bases between the germline ends. The CDR3 length is 16 residues. Germline V CDR1 and CDR2: SEHNR, FQNEAQ (reference sequence). The CDR3 sequence is CASSLLPGVNTGELFF. DNA of the CDR3: TGTGCCAGCAGCTTATTACCAGGGGTGAACACCGGGGAGCTGTTTTTT.

This clone has more than one count but fewer than ten. The chain combines TRBV28 with TRBJ1-2; TRBD1 aligns across 7 bases. Unmatched junction bases numbered 13, after V lost 4 bases and J lost 8 bases. Germline CDR1 and CDR2: MDHEN and SYDVKM. The CDR3 runs 15 residues. CDR3 amino acids: CASSSSTDRLGGYTF. For the CDR3, the DNA is TGTGCCAGCAGTTCTTCTACGGACAGGTTGGGAGGCTACACCTTC.

The chain couples TRBV7-3 to TRBJ2-1; TRBD2 matches at 7 bases. The trim removed 5 bases at V and 7 bases at J, leaving 11 bases unmatched. CDR3 length equals 15 residues. Germline CDR1 SGHTA, CDR2 FQGTGA. DNA of the CDR3: TGTGCCAGCAGCCGGACTAGGGAGGGAAAAAATGAGCAGTTCTTC. This codes for CASSRTREGKNEQFF.

This sequence joins TRBV18 and TRBJ1-2; maybe TRBD1 (5 bases). Trimming took off 3 bases at V and 6 bases at J, with 14 bases between the two ends. The CDR3 length is 14 residues. CDR1 is KGHSH and CDR2 is LQKENI in the germline V gene. The CDR3 DNA follows: TGTGCCAGCTCACCCCCCGGAGGGGCGAATGGCTACACCTTC. It translates to CASSPPGGANGYTF.

This clone was picked up a small number of times. The rearrangement joins TRBV28 to TRBJ2-3, with 10 bases aligning to TRBD1. This CDR3 is 16 amino acids long. CDR1 is MDHEN and CDR2 is SYDVKM in the germline V gene. The J segment lost 2 bases and the V segment lost 5 bases, leaving 7 bases of the junction unmatched. The CDR3 reads CASSTGTGESTDTQYF. The CDR3 nucleotides are TGTGCCAGCAGTACAGGGACAGGGGAGTCCACAGATACGCAGTATTTT.

The chain uses TRBV5-1 and TRBJ2-1; 11 nucleotides agree with TRBD2. V gave up 1 base and J gave up 7 bases; unmatched junction bases: 4. This CDR3 is 15 amino acids long. The germline V gene encodes CDR1 SGHRS and CDR2 YFSETQ. In DNA, the CDR3 is TGCGCCAGCAGCTTGAGGTCTAGCGGGAGGAATGAGCAGTTCTTC. Amino acids: CASSLRSSGRNEQFF.

The chain recombines TRBV6-5 with TRBJ1-2, with TRBD1 as a possible D gene (6 bases). CDR1 is MNHEY, CDR2 SVGAGI, per germline. Trimming removed 2 bases at V and 8 bases at J, with 12 bases between. The CDR3 is made up of 13 amino acids. Here the CDR3 reads CASSYRTEGGYTF. CDR3 in DNA: TGTGCCAGCAGTTACAGGACAGAGGGCGGCTACACCTTC.

V usage is TRBV14 and J usage is TRBJ2-5, with 11 bases identical to TRBD1. The V segment lost 4 bases and the J segment 1 base; nucleotides outside the gene matches: 5. Germline V lookup: CDR1 SGHDN, CDR2 FVKESK. The length of the CDR3 is 16 residues. Here the CDR3 reads CASSPHGTGGQETQYF. The CDR3 coding sequence is TGTGCCAGCAGCCCCCACGGGACAGGGGGCCAAGAGACCCAGTACTTC.

J is TRBJ1-1 and V is TRBV3-1 (or the pseudogene TRBV3-2); D is ambiguous. The CDR3 spans 14 residues. Between the trimmed V and J ends, which lost 1 base and 5 bases, there was a span of 11 bases. Germline V gene data show CDR1 as LGHDT and CDR2 as YNNKEL (reference sequence). DNA of the CDR3: TGTGCCAGCAGCCAAGCTTCAGGTCGGACTGAAGCTTTCTTT. This translates into CASSQASGRTEAFF.